This record concerns one T cell receptor beta chain sequence. The sample belongs to a study of blood T cell repertoires in COVID-19. Study summary: Acute and convalescent COVID-19 specimens originated in the United States, Italy and Spain. The cDNA or gDNA used as material had been derived from T cells, B-cell-depleted T cells, or PBMCs.

Per the original methods: From reference gene primer amplification, estimates of nucleated cell counts were derived. Clones were read by immunoSEQ multiplex PCR, and TCRdb kept only the in-frame ones, dropping some. D and trimming come from the DNA, and the V and J calls and clone size come from that table. The data contain 120,000 or so clones, approximately 84% of them seen just once; the ten biggest clones take up around 1.9%. This CDR3 is 14 amino acids long. V lost 4 bases and J lost 5; bases outside the gene matches: 8. Per the germline V gene, CDR1 is SGHRS and CDR2 is YFSETQ. The chain combines TRBV5-1 with TRBJ2-5; 7 bases are a match to TRBD2. The sequenced sample consisted of peripheral blood. The TCR originated in a man between 65 and 85 years old with acute or convalescent COVID-19. The CDR3 bases are TGCGCCAGCAGCGGTAGCGGGCTGAGGGAGACCCAGTACTTC. It translates to CASSGSGLRETQYF.